This T cell receptor beta chain was found in a study of beta chain features in type 1 diabetes. Points from the study as a whole: PCR might show a preference for shorter templates, equally across patients and controls. There was a possibility that cDNA sequencing over-represented cells with high TCR expression. The naive, central memory and Treg TCRB repertoires of patients appeared to be more similar to one another than those of healthy donors. TCRB CDR3s from Type 1 diabetes patients were moderately but significantly shorter in all four CD4+ subsets.

This clone occurred a few times. Its target is unknown. V was clipped by 5 bases and J by 0 bases, with 17 bases between them. The CDR3 contains 17 residues. Germline V gives CDR1 SGHTA, CDR2 FQGNSA. Naive, central memory, regulatory and stem cell-like memory cells within the CD4+ compartment were sorted using CD45RO/CCR7/CD25/CD127/CD95/CD27. The investigators reverse transcribed all of the isolated RNA, so they sequenced expressed TCRB transcripts. Clones were read by immunoSEQ multiplex PCR, and TCRdb kept only the in-frame ones, dropping some. Here the sample spans about 650,000 clones, roughly 12% being singletons.

The source of this sequence is a man aged 25-45 years with type 1 diabetes. Sequencing used naive CD4+ T cells from blood. The chain is built from TRBV7-2 and TRBJ2-1; possibly TRBD1 or TRBD2 for D (5 bases each). In DNA form, the CDR3 reads TGTGCCAGCAGCGCCCGACAGCCCCGGGGCTCCTACAATGAGCAGTTCTTC. Its translation: CASSARQPRGSYNEQFF.